The source of this TCR beta chain is a study of blood T cell repertoires in COVID-19. The assay was immunoSEQ multiplex PCR, and TCRdb's table has in-frame clones only and misses some. The sample carries some 77,000 clones, roughly four fifths recorded once. This clone was found a few times. There are 15 residues in the CDR3. Trimming shortened V by 2 bases and J by 1 base, and 12 bases separated the two germline ends. The germline CDR1 and CDR2 sequences are MNHNS and SASEGT. The sequenced material came from peripheral blood. The sequence derives from a woman in her 70s with acute or convalescent COVID-19. This chain links TRBV6-1 with TRBJ2-7; D may be TRBD1 (5 bases). The CDR3 nucleotides read TGTGCCAGCAGTGAATCTTACCAGGGTTCCTACGAGCAGTACTTC. Residues: CASSESYQGSYEQYF.